What follows are 20 T cell receptor beta chains derived from one specimen sequenced in a study of T-cell reconstitution after alpha-beta-depleted transplantation in children. Preparation of the TCRbeta library was carried out with unique molecular identifiers. From the PCR reads, TCRdb called clonotypes with MiXCR, one entry per CDR3 protein. Of hundreds of thousands of distinct CDR3 sequences listed, roughly 13% are singletons. The starting material was PBMCs, mostly from graft donor cells, obtained 360 days after TCRalphabeta/CD19-depleted stem cell transplant. These receptor sequences come from a male patient aged 10-17 years who had a stem cell transplant for acute myeloid leukemia, so the T cells may come from the graft donor.

This clonotype was counted at least ten times. V and J are TRBV12-3 or TRBV12-4 and TRBJ2-1; TRBD2 aligns across 8 bases. The CDR3 sequence is 13 residues long. V was pared by 9 bases and J by 0 bases, with 1 base of the junction left unmatched. CDR3 DNA sequence: TGTGCCAGTGCGGGGGGCTCCTACAATGAGCAGTTCTTC. This encodes CASAGGSYNEQFF.

The V call is TRBV20-1, the J call TRBJ1-2; D is ambiguous. Germline values: CDR1 DFQATT, CDR2 SNEGSKA (reference sequence). The CDR3 loop spans 15 amino acids. V was cut by 6 bases and J by 0 bases, with 17 bases left in between. This CDR3 reads CSALGWLATNYGYTF. The CDR3 DNA reads TGCAGTGCCCTGGGTTGGCTTGCGACTAACTATGGCTACACCTTC.

The chain joins TRBV20-1 to TRBJ2-7; 11 nucleotides match TRBD2. This CDR3 comprises 15 residues. Germline CDR1 reads DFQATT; CDR2 reads SNEGSKA (reference sequence). V lost 5 bases and J lost 6; bases outside the gene matches: 12. CDR3 protein: CSADQLAGAAFEQYF. The CDR3 coding sequence is TGCAGTGCTGATCAACTAGCGGGAGCCGCTTTCGAGCAGTACTTC.

This chain links TRBV20-1 with TRBJ2-7; 8 bases agree with TRBD2. Trimming cost V 3 bases and J 6 bases; bases outside gene matches: 10. The CDR3 is 14 residues long. Per the germline V gene, CDR1 is DFQATT and CDR2 is SNEGSKA (reference sequence). CDR3 nucleotides: TGCAGTGCTAGGTGGGTCGGGAGGGCCGGCGAGCAGTACTTC. It encodes CSARWVGRAGEQYF.

This clonotype was observed at least ten times. The chain combines TRBV29-1 with TRBJ2-5, with 8 nucleotides matching TRBD1. Trimming removed 6 bases from V and 2 bases from J; junction bases left unmatched: 8. The V gene's germline CDR1 is SQVTM and CDR2 ANQGSEA. The CDR3 is 14 residues long. The CDR3 sequence is CSVAQGVGQETQYF. The CDR3 DNA is TGCAGCGTAGCACAGGGGGTTGGTCAAGAGACCCAGTACTTC.

In its sample, this clonotype was seen many times. The V gene is TRBV10-3, the J gene TRBJ2-7; D call uncertain. Trimming took 0 bases from V and 0 from J, leaving 9 bases between them. This CDR3 contains 15 residues. Germline CDR1 ENHRY, CDR2 SYGVKD. CDR3 sequence (DNA): TGTGCCATCAGTGAGTCAGTAGGGCGCTCCTACGAGCAGTACTTC. It translates to CAISESVGRSYEQYF.

This clonotype was counted between two and nine times. The rearrangement links TRBV10-3 to TRBJ1-4; TRBD1 aligns across 7 bases. CDR1 is ENHRY and CDR2 is SYGVKD in the germline V gene. Trimming at V came to 6 bases and at J to 8 bases, leaving 6 bases not matched to a gene. This CDR3 contains 13 residues. The CDR3 region has the DNA TGTGCCATCAGGCAGGGGGTTAAGGAAAAACTGTTTTTT. This codes for CAIRQGVKEKLFF.

This clonotype showed up many times. The chain carries TRBV9 and TRBJ1-2; no reliable D call. Germline V lookup: CDR1 SGDLS, CDR2 YYNGEE. The V and J ends lost 0 bases and 5 bases respectively, with 8 bases between them. The CDR3 covers 13 residues. The CDR3 DNA follows: TGTGCCAGCAGCGTAGTTGGAGGATATGGCTACACCTTC. It is translated as CASSVVGGYGYTF.

V usage is TRBV6-5 and J usage is TRBJ2-7, with 14 bases that match TRBD2. The CDR3 totals 17 residues. The germline V gene has CDR1 MNHEY and CDR2 SVGAGI. The ends lost 0 bases at V and 3 bases at J; junction bases unmatched: 4. CDR3 sequence: CASSYSGTSGSIYEQYF. In DNA form, the CDR3 reads TGTGCCAGCAGTTACTCCGGGACTAGCGGGAGTATCTACGAGCAGTACTTC.

This clonotype was recorded many times. The V gene is TRBV28, the J gene TRBJ2-7, with 7 positions matching TRBD1. Germline V gene sequence: CDR1 MDHEN, CDR2 SYDVKM. V trimming: 6 bases; J trimming: 6 bases; junction bases outside the gene matches: 17. The CDR3 covers 16 residues. The CDR3, as DNA: TGTGCCAGCAGCCGAGTAGACAGGGTAGTAATCTGCGAGCAGTACTTC. Its protein product is CASSRVDRVVICEQYF.

This clonotype showed up just a few times. The CDR3: CSVGGVEQYF. The CDR3 region has the DNA TGCAGCGTTGGAGGAGTCGAGCAGTACTTC. This chain links TRBV29-1 with TRBJ2-7; D remains ambiguous. CDR1 and CDR2 (germline): SQVTM, ANQGSEA. Trimming removed 4 bases at V and 6 bases at J, with 7 bases between. This CDR3 has 10 amino acids.

This clonotype showed up just a few times. The CDR3 nucleotides are TGCGCCAGCAGCCCCAATTTACTAGCGGGAGAAGCCTACGAGCAGTACTTC. Translation: CASSPNLLAGEAYEQYF. This chain connects TRBV4-1 to TRBJ2-7, with TRBD2 matching over 11 bases. Germline CDR1 MGHRA, CDR2 YSYEKL. The CDR3 extends over 17 amino acids. V dropped 4 bases and J dropped 2; count of bases not matched to a gene: 10.

V gene TRBV14 combines with J gene TRBJ2-1, with 8 positions matching TRBD2. The CDR3 loop spans 18 amino acids. Germline loops: CDR1 SGHDN, CDR2 FVKESK. V lost 0 bases and J lost 4; bases outside the gene matches: 11. The CDR3 DNA reads as TGTGCCAGCAGCCAAGATCTTTGGAGGACTAGCAGTTACAATGAGCAGTTCTTC. This translates into CASSQDLWRTSSYNEQFF. Full variable domain (missing parts from reference TRBV14 and TRBJ2-1): EAGVTQFPSHSVIEKGQTVTLRCDPISGHDNLYWYRRVMGKEIKFLLHFVKESKQDESGMPNNRFLAERTGGTYSTLKVQPAELEDSGVYFCASSQDLWRTSSYNEQFFGPGTRLTVL.

This sequence joins TRBV28 and TRBJ1-5; D gene ambiguous. V was clipped by 2 bases and J by 1 base, with 6 bases between them. The CDR3 has 14 residues. From germline, CDR1 is MDHEN and CDR2 SYDVKM. CDR3 DNA: TGTGCCAGCAGTTTAAGGTGGAGCAATCAGCCCCAGCATTTT. Its protein product is CASSLRWSNQPQHF.

This clonotype appeared a few times. The chain couples TRBV20-1 to TRBJ2-3; 7 bases agree with TRBD2. The CDR3 length is 14 residues. The V gene's germline CDR1 is DFQATT and CDR2 SNEGSKA (reference sequence). The J segment lost 1 base and the V segment lost 5 bases, leaving 6 bases of the junction unmatched. The CDR3 region is CSAPLALGTDTQYF. The CDR3 bases are TGCAGTGCTCCACTAGCGTTAGGCACAGATACGCAGTATTTT.

At least ten counts were recorded for this clonotype. This chain links TRBV14 with TRBJ2-7; 10 nucleotides match TRBD2. CDR1 and CDR2 from the germline V gene are SGHDN and FVKESK. The junction had 12 bases not matched to a gene; V was cut back by 4 bases and J by 6 bases. The CDR3 is 16 amino acids. CDR3 loop: CASSPGLARSQGEQYF. Here the CDR3 DNA reads TGTGCCAGCAGCCCGGGACTAGCGAGATCCCAGGGCGAGCAGTACTTC. Using reference TRBV14 and TRBJ2-7 for the parts outside the CDR3, the full variable domain is EAGVTQFPSHSVIEKGQTVTLRCDPISGHDNLYWYRRVMGKEIKFLLHFVKESKQDESGMPNNRFLAERTGGTYSTLKVQPAELEDSGVYFCASSPGLARSQGEQYFGPGTRLTVT.

This clonotype was seen only a few times. The chain joins TRBV2 to TRBJ2-7; 8 nucleotides align to TRBD2. V was pared by 4 bases and J by 6 bases, with 14 bases of the junction left unmatched. CDR3 length: 16 amino acids. Germline V gene data show CDR1 as SNHLY and CDR2 as FYNNEI. The CDR3 DNA reads as TGTGCCAGCAGTGCCCTAATCGAGCGGGGGTACGGCGAGCAGTACGTC. Its protein is CASSALIERGYGEQYV.

This clonotype was detected only a few times. The chain links TRBV7-9 to TRBJ2-5; possible D gene TRBD2, 6 bases. The CDR3 totals 13 residues. Between the trimmed V and J ends, which lost 6 bases and 5 bases, there was a span of 13 bases. Germline lookup yields CDR1 SEHNR and CDR2 FQNEAQ (reference sequence). The CDR3 spells CASRGTARETQYF. The DNA for the CDR3 is TGTGCCAGCAGGGGGACTGCCCGTGAGACCCAGTACTTC.

The chain combines TRBV20-1 with TRBJ2-3, with TRBD2 identical over 11 bases. Germline CDR1 DFQATT, CDR2 SNEGSKA (reference sequence). This CDR3 is built from 15 residues. Trimming cost V 6 bases and J 4 bases; bases outside gene matches: 9. CDR3 region: CSATWTSGPSDTQYF. CDR3 in DNA: TGCAGTGCCACCTGGACTAGCGGGCCCTCAGATACGCAGTATTTT.

The table lists this clonotype with a few counts. The genes are TRBV28 and TRBJ2-7; D remains ambiguous. V lost 5 bases and J lost 5, with 10 bases in between. Germline V gives CDR1 MDHEN, CDR2 SYDVKM. The CDR3 is 12 amino acids. This CDR3 is CASSPRADEQYF. CDR3 DNA sequence: TGTGCCAGCAGTCCCCGGGCCGACGAGCAGTACTTC.